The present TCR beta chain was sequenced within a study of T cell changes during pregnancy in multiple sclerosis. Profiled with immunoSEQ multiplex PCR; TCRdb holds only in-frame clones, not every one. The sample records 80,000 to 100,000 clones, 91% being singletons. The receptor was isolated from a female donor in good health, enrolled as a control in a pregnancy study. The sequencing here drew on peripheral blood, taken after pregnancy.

The CDR3, as DNA: TGTGCCAGCAGCTTAAGGGGGGGGACAGGGGTCAACGAGCAGTACTTC. It yields the protein CASSLRGGTGVNEQYF. The genes are TRBV7-2 and TRBJ2-7; 10 bases line up with TRBD1. V trimming: 2 bases; J trimming: 5 bases; junction bases outside the gene matches: 9. CDR3 length equals 16 residues. In germline, CDR1 is SGHTA, CDR2 FQGNSA.